This is a list of T cell receptor beta chains from one sample in a study of Tregs in tolerant kidney transplant recipients. TCRdb's table, derived via immunoSEQ multiplex PCR, lists solely in-frame clones and lacks some. In the table there are about 240,000 clones, roughly 80% of which are singletons. Sequencing was carried out using CD4+ T cells from blood. The origin of the receptors is a human donor in good health. Each CDR3 is given with its conserved first and last residue. The order of the fields is D gene, J gene, clone size, V gene, CDR3 protein, CDR3 DNA. The D gene is left open where the match is weak. For some rows the clone size is stated as once, few or many, or as a class when expanded; others skip it.

d_call: NA
j_call: TRBJ1-1
clone_size: NA
v_call: TRBV11-1
cdr3_aa: CASSFLSRNTEAFF
cdr3_nt: TGTGCCAGCAGCTTCCTGTCGAGGAACACTGAAGCTTTCTTT

d_call: TRBD2
j_call: TRBJ2-5
clone_size: NA
v_call: TRBV7-2
cdr3_aa: CASSVTSGRSQETQYF
cdr3_nt: TGTGCCAGCAGCGTGACTAGCGGGAGAAGTCAAGAGACCCAGTACTTC

d_call: NA
j_call: TRBJ1-2
clone_size: once
v_call: TRBV20-1
cdr3_aa: CSAASGGRNDF
cdr3_nt: TGCAGTGCTGCAAGTGGGGGGAGGAACGATTTC

d_call: TRBD2
j_call: TRBJ2-5
clone_size: NA
v_call: TRBV7-9
cdr3_aa: CASSLGLAGGGGETQYF
cdr3_nt: TGTGCCAGCAGCTTAGGACTAGCGGGGGGCGGAGGAGAGACCCAGTACTTC

d_call: NA
j_call: TRBJ1-1
clone_size: NA
v_call: TRBV9
cdr3_aa: CASSVSGMNTEAFF
cdr3_nt: TGTGCCAGCAGCGTCTCGGGCATGAACACTGAAGCTTTCTTT

d_call: TRBD1
j_call: TRBJ1-4
clone_size: NA
v_call: TRBV19
cdr3_aa: CAGRTGEKLFF
cdr3_nt: TGTGCCGGGAGGACAGGTGAAAAACTGTTTTTT

d_call: NA
j_call: TRBJ2-7
clone_size: NA
v_call: TRBV6-5
cdr3_aa: CASSATGIGEQYF
cdr3_nt: TGTGCCAGCAGTGCAACAGGGATAGGGGAGCAGTACTTC

d_call: NA
j_call: TRBJ1-1
clone_size: once
v_call: TRBV9
cdr3_aa: CASSAGLSLTSEAFF
cdr3_nt: TGTGCCAGCAGCGCTGGACTGTCACTTACATCTGAAGCTTTCTTT

d_call: NA
j_call: TRBJ1-1
clone_size: once
v_call: TRBV29-1
cdr3_aa: CSVEGRNTEAFF
cdr3_nt: TGCAGCGTTGAAGGTAGGAACACTGAAGCTTTCTTT

d_call: NA
j_call: TRBJ1-5
clone_size: once
v_call: TRBV2
cdr3_aa: CASREGSGYNQPQHF
cdr3_nt: TGTGCCAGCAGAGAGGGATCAGGGTACAATCAGCCCCAGCATTTT

d_call: NA
j_call: TRBJ1-5
clone_size: NA
v_call: TRBV5-8
cdr3_aa: CASSGRTGNQPQHF
cdr3_nt: TGTGCCAGCAGCGGCCGGACAGGCAATCAGCCCCAGCATTTT

d_call: NA
j_call: TRBJ1-4
clone_size: NA
v_call: TRBV4-2
cdr3_aa: CASSQEEGSGKLFF
cdr3_nt: TGTGCCAGCAGCCAAGAAGAGGGAAGTGGAAAACTGTTTTTT

d_call: NA
j_call: TRBJ1-5
clone_size: NA
v_call: TRBV2
cdr3_aa: CASSEGYNQPQHF
cdr3_nt: TGTGCCAGCAGTGAAGGGTACAATCAGCCCCAGCATTTT

d_call: TRBD2
j_call: TRBJ2-7
clone_size: NA
v_call: TRBV18
cdr3_aa: CASSPRTSGSGEQYF
cdr3_nt: TGTGCCAGCTCACCACGGACTAGCGGGAGTGGCGAGCAGTACTTC